Following are 18 T cell receptor beta chains from one sample sequenced in a study of early T cells in non-severe SARS-CoV-2 infection. TCRdb processed the 5' RACE reads anew with MiXCR; each CDR3 protein has one entry. Of tens of thousands of distinct CDR3 sequences listed, under 15% are singletons. The sample was whole blood. These receptors all stem from an adult who was a healthcare worker with PCR-confirmed SARS-CoV-2 infection or an uninfected control (not recorded which).

This clonotype was counted at least ten times. CDR3 nucleotide sequence: TGTGCCAGCAGTTACTCGCTGGGCGGAGCGGATACGCAGTATTTT. This codes for CASSYSLGGADTQYF. The chain carries TRBV6-5 and TRBJ2-3; D unresolved. In germline, CDR1 is MNHEY, CDR2 SVGAGI. The CDR3 is 15 amino acids. V shed 0 bases and J shed 6 bases, with 13 bases lying between them.

This clonotype was detected ten times or more. The chain recombines TRBV20-1 with TRBJ2-1; tentative D call: TRBD2 (5 bases). V lost 0 bases and J lost 1, with 10 bases in between. This CDR3 has 15 residues. Germline V gives CDR1 DFQATT, CDR2 SNEGSKA (reference sequence). CDR3 sequence reads: CSARDTGSSYNEQFF. As DNA, the CDR3 is TGCAGTGCTAGAGATACGGGGTCTTCCTACAATGAGCAGTTCTTC.

The rearrangement links TRBV10-3 to TRBJ1-1, with D maybe TRBD1 (5 bases). CDR3 length equals 13 residues. Trimming removed 4 bases at V and 5 bases at J, with 11 bases between. CDR1 is ENHRY, CDR2 SYGVKD, per germline. The CDR3 protein is CAISVEGRTEAFF. CDR3 coding DNA: TGTGCCATCAGTGTAGAGGGGAGAACTGAAGCTTTCTTT.

This clonotype was seen ten or more times. The genes are TRBV28 and TRBJ2-7, with D possibly being TRBD2 (6 bases). V lost 6 bases, J lost 7 bases, and 16 bases lay in between. Per the germline V gene, CDR1 is MDHEN and CDR2 is SYDVKM. This CDR3 comprises 13 residues. The CDR3 DNA reads as TGTGCCAGCAGGGGAAGGAGGGCTGGGGAGCAGTACTTC. Translation: CASRGRRAGEQYF.

This clonotype was seen many times. V usage is TRBV28 and J usage is TRBJ1-1; 9 bases line up with TRBD1. Germline trimming cut 3 bases from V and 1 base from J; bases unmatched to any gene: 12. CDR1 and CDR2 (germline): MDHEN, SYDVKM. The CDR3 is 18 residues long. The CDR3 nucleotides are TGTGCCAGCAGTTTTGGCCCCGACAGGGGGAATCCGAACACTGAAGCTTTCTTT. It codes for CASSFGPDRGNPNTEAFF.

This clonotype was seen repeatedly, ten times or more. CDR3 amino acids: CSARRGGADTQYF. CDR3 in DNA: TGCAGTGCTCGGCGGGGGGGCGCAGATACGCAGTATTTT. The chain links TRBV20-1 to TRBJ2-3; 9 bases fit TRBD2. The germline V gene encodes CDR1 DFQATT and CDR2 SNEGSKA (reference sequence). The V segment lost 5 bases and the J segment 4 bases; nucleotides outside the gene matches: 4. The CDR3 length is 13 residues.

This clonotype has ten or more counts. The gene calls are TRBV28 and TRBJ2-2, with TRBD2 matching 7 bases. Germline V gives CDR1 MDHEN, CDR2 SYDVKM. The V gene end was trimmed by 7 bases and the J gene end by 3 bases; junction bases not matched to a gene: 8. This CDR3 comprises 15 residues. CDR3 sequence reads: CASKTGTTYTGELFF. CDR3 DNA: TGTGCCAGCAAAACCGGGACTACCTACACCGGGGAGCTGTTTTTT.

As concerns this clonotype: A much more abundant neighbour one base away suggests this may be a read error. The V and J genes are TRBV28 and TRBJ2-1; TRBD2 matches at 8 bases. CDR1 MDHEN and CDR2 SYDVKM come from the germline V gene. The V segment lost 8 bases and the J segment 8 bases; nucleotides outside the gene matches: 14. This CDR3 spans 15 amino acids. CDR3 loop: CASCSLAGTIDEQFF. As DNA, the CDR3 is TGTGCCAGCTGTTCATTAGCGGGGACTATAGATGAGCAGTTCTTC.

The chain employs TRBV7-2 and TRBJ2-7; TRBD1 might be the D (6 bases). The CDR3 extends over 16 amino acids. Trimming left V 1 base short and J 3 bases short, with 16 bases between. In germline, CDR1 is SGHTA, CDR2 FQGNSA. The DNA for the CDR3 is TGTGCCAGCAGCTTAGGTTCCGCAGGGGAATACTACGAGCAGTACTTC. Protein: CASSLGSAGEYYEQYF. The full variable domain, completed using reference TRBV7-2 and TRBJ2-7, is GAGVSQSPSNKVTEKGKDVELRCDPISGHTALYWYRQSLGQGLEFLIYFQGNSAPDKSGLPSDRFSAERTGGSVSTLTIQRTQQEDSAVYLCASSLGSAGEYYEQYFGPGTRLTVT.

Ten or more counts support this clonotype. The chain employs TRBV5-1 and TRBJ2-2; 11 bases are shared with TRBD2. Germline V gene sequence: CDR1 SGHRS, CDR2 YFSETQ. V trimming: 5 bases; J trimming: 3 bases; junction bases outside the gene matches: 9. This CDR3 has 17 residues. CDR3 loop: CASRPGLAVRDTGELFF. CDR3 sequence (DNA): TGCGCCAGCAGACCGGGACTAGCGGTGAGGGACACCGGGGAGCTGTTTTTT.

The chain combines TRBV5-5 with TRBJ1-6; D is uncertain. The CDR3 covers 12 residues. From germline, CDR1 is SGHKS and CDR2 YYEKEE (reference sequence). V dropped 0 bases and J dropped 9 bases, with 4 bases sitting between them. CDR3 loop: CASSLASSPLHF. As DNA, the CDR3 is TGTGCCAGCAGCTTGGCTAGTTCACCCCTCCACTTT.

This clonotype was observed many times. The V gene is TRBV6-5, the J gene TRBJ2-7, with D unresolved. The CDR3 is made up of 14 amino acids. V lost 5 bases to trimming and J lost 5 bases, with 16 bases between them. Germline CDR1 and CDR2: MNHEY and SVGAGI. The CDR3 region is CASSPRGSSHEQYF. CDR3 coding DNA: TGTGCCAGCAGTCCGCGTGGGTCTTCGCACGAGCAGTACTTC.

This clonotype was seen ten or more times. The chain links TRBV7-2 to TRBJ2-3; tentative D call: TRBD2 (6 bases). With 4 bases removed from V and 2 bases from J, the gap between germline ends came to 10 bases. The length of the CDR3 is 14 residues. Germline assignment: CDR1 SGHTA and CDR2 FQGNSA. The CDR3 sequence is CASSSAGPTDTQYF. CDR3 nucleotide sequence: TGTGCCAGCAGCTCTGCGGGACCCACAGATACGCAGTATTTT.

This clonotype was observed many times. V and J are TRBV10-3 and TRBJ1-1; 8 bases fit TRBD1. Germline CDR1 ENHRY, CDR2 SYGVKD. Trimming cost V 9 bases and J 3 bases; bases outside gene matches: 3. The length of the CDR3 is 12 residues. For the CDR3, the DNA is TGTGCCATAGGACAGGGTTACACTGAAGCTTTCTTT. Amino acid sequence: CAIGQGYTEAFF.

V usage is TRBV20-1 and J usage is TRBJ2-1, with D hard to call. This CDR3 is 15 amino acids long. The ends were cut back, 1 base at V and 1 base at J, with 11 bases in the middle. Germline CDR1 and CDR2: DFQATT and SNEGSKA (reference sequence). The CDR3 spells CSARVPLVSYNEQFF. The DNA of the CDR3 is TGCAGTGCTAGAGTCCCTCTAGTGTCCTACAATGAGCAGTTCTTC.

The table lists this clonotype with a few counts. The rearrangement links TRBV11-3 to TRBJ2-3, with TRBD2 identical over 8 bases. Germline V gene sequence: CDR1 SGHNT, CDR2 YENEEA. The J segment lost 3 bases and the V segment lost 3 bases, leaving 5 bases of the junction unmatched. The CDR3 runs 15 residues. The CDR3 loop reads CASSFLGLATDTQYF. DNA of the CDR3: TGTGCCAGCAGCTTCCTCGGACTAGCAACAGATACGCAGTATTTT.

This clonotype was detected many times. This CDR3 reads CASSPERSSGELFF. CDR3 nucleotide sequence: TGTGCCAGCAGCCCAGAGAGGAGTAGCGGGGAGCTGTTTTTT. The J gene is TRBJ2-2, the V gene TRBV9; unclear D gene. The germline CDR1 and CDR2 sequences are SGDLS and YYNGEE. V was pared by 4 bases and J by 7 bases, with 14 bases between. The CDR3 loop spans 14 amino acids.

This clonotype occurred many times. The chain recombines TRBV5-1 with TRBJ1-2; no reliable D call. CDR3 length: 12 residues. Germline CDR1 SGHRS, CDR2 YFSETQ. V was shortened by 5 bases and J by 4 bases, with 9 bases between the two germline ends. Here the CDR3 reads CASRPASYGYTF. CDR3 DNA: TGCGCCAGCAGACCCGCCAGCTATGGCTACACCTTC.